The 15 T cell receptor beta chains in this list originate from one sample, sequenced in a study of blood T cell repertoires in COVID-19. Assay: immunoSEQ multiplex PCR; the TCRdb copy retains only in-frame clones and omits some. Of approximately 100,000 clones in the sample, roughly 84% were seen once. Sequenced material: peripheral blood. These receptors all come from a human donor in a cohort sampled during active COVID-19.

V and J are TRBV7-9 and TRBJ2-5; D not certain. CDR1 SEHNR and CDR2 FQNEAQ come from the germline V gene (reference sequence). The V end lost 5 bases, the J end lost 5 bases, and 15 bases lay between the germline ends. The CDR3 contains 14 residues. The CDR3 nucleotides are TGTGCCAGCAGCCTTATATCGTTCGGGGAGACCCAGTACTTC. Translation gives CASSLISFGETQYF.

This chain links TRBV6-5 with TRBJ1-1, with D perhaps TRBD1 (5 bases). There are 14 residues in the CDR3. The V end lost 4 bases, the J end lost 5 bases, and 14 bases lay between the germline ends. In germline, CDR1 is MNHEY, CDR2 SVGAGI. The CDR3 spells CASSSMGGETEAFF. Written as DNA, the CDR3 is TGTGCCAGCAGTTCCATGGGGGGGGAGACTGAAGCTTTCTTT.

The V and J genes are TRBV7-9 and TRBJ2-5, with TRBD2 as a possible D gene (7 bases). The V and J ends lost 5 bases and 5 bases respectively, with 21 bases between them. CDR3 length: 16 residues. Germline CDR1 SEHNR, CDR2 FQNEAQ (reference sequence). The chain's CDR3 is CASSPRLGGVHETQYF. CDR3 in DNA: TGTGCCAGCAGCCCCCGGTTAGGGGGGGTCCATGAGACCCAGTACTTC.

Notes on this clone: One junction end does not reproduce the germline sequence, and a read error may be involved. This chain links TRBV28 with TRBJ1-1; 8 bases agree with TRBD1. This CDR3 has 12 amino acids. Germline V CDR1 and CDR2: MDHEN, SYDVKM. The CDR3 DNA reads as TGTGCCAGCAGTTTTGCTCTCGGACAGGGAATATTT. It encodes CASSFALGQGIF.

The CDR3 spells CASSDTGLQAYEQYF. In nucleotides, the CDR3 is TGTGCCAGCAGTGACACGGGACTGCAAGCCTACGAGCAGTACTTC. V gene TRBV6-1 combines with J gene TRBJ2-7, with D possibly matching TRBD2 (6 bases). Looked up from germline, CDR1 is MNHNS and CDR2 is SASEGT. V was cut by 3 bases and J by 2 bases, with 14 bases left in between. CDR3 length equals 15 residues.

The chain combines TRBV7-9 with TRBJ1-4; 8 bases match TRBD1. In germline, CDR1 is SEHNR, CDR2 FQNEAQ (reference sequence). The CDR3 runs to 14 residues. Trimming cost V 3 bases and J 8 bases; bases outside gene matches: 5. The CDR3 protein is CASSFQGAREKLFF. In DNA, the CDR3 is TGTGCCAGCAGCTTTCAGGGGGCGCGGGAAAAACTGTTTTTT.

CDR3 nucleotide sequence: TGTGCCAGCAGTTTGATATACAGGGGGCGCCTTTCTGGCTACACCTTC. The encoded protein is CASSLIYRGRLSGYTF. This sequence joins TRBV28 and TRBJ1-2; 9 bases fit TRBD1. The CDR3 runs to 16 residues. Germline-derived CDR1 and CDR2 are MDHEN and SYDVKM. With 3 bases clipped from V and 7 bases from J, the junction kept 12 bases outside the gene matches.

The J gene is TRBJ1-4, the V gene TRBV12-5; 7 nucleotides line up with TRBD1. This CDR3 is 14 amino acids long. Germline V gives CDR1 LGHNT, CDR2 FRNRAP. V shed 6 bases, J shed 2 bases, and the junction held 3 bases outside the gene matches. CDR3 bases: TGTGCTAGTGGGTTGACAGGGACTAATGAAAAACTGTTTTTT. The encoded protein is CASGLTGTNEKLFF.

The rearrangement links TRBV7-9 to TRBJ2-7, with TRBD1 identical over 8 bases. This CDR3 has 13 amino acids. The V segment lost 4 bases and the J segment 3 bases; nucleotides outside the gene matches: 2. Germline V gives CDR1 SEHNR, CDR2 FQNEAQ (reference sequence). CDR3: CASSSDRGYEQYF. DNA for the CDR3: TGTGCCAGCAGCTCCGACAGGGGCTACGAGCAGTACTTC.

This chain uses TRBV18 with TRBJ2-5; TRBD2 matches 14 bases. CDR1 and CDR2 (germline): KGHSH, LQKENI. The CDR3 is made up of 17 amino acids. With 3 bases clipped from V and 1 base from J, the junction kept 4 bases outside the gene matches. DNA of the CDR3: TGTGCCAGCTCACCGCTCGGGACTAGCGGGGGCCAAGAGACCCAGTACTTC. This gives the protein CASSPLGTSGGQETQYF.

The chain couples TRBV11-3 to TRBJ2-5; 7 bases match TRBD2. The CDR3 runs 15 residues. With 1 base clipped from V and 3 bases from J, the junction kept 5 bases outside the gene matches. Germline V gene data show CDR1 as SGHNT and CDR2 as YENEEA. The CDR3 DNA is TGTGCCAGCAGCTTAGGACTAGCCCCCGAAGAGACCCAGTACTTC. This codes for CASSLGLAPEETQYF.

The V and J genes are TRBV5-6 and TRBJ2-6, with D possibly matching TRBD1 (5 bases). The V end lost 0 bases, the J end lost 0 bases, and 13 bases lay between the germline ends. CDR3 length equals 18 residues. Germline V gives CDR1 SGHDT, CDR2 YYEEEE. DNA of the CDR3: TGTGCCAGCAGCTTGGGGGGCGGATGGAACTCTGGGGCCAACGTCCTGACTTTC. As protein: CASSLGGGWNSGANVLTF.

The CDR3 nucleotides read TGCGCCAGCAGCTTGGGACAGGGGTTCGGGGAGCTGTTTTTT. This codes for CASSLGQGFGELFF. This rearrangement joins TRBV5-1 to TRBJ2-2, with 8 bases identical to TRBD1. The CDR3 spans 14 residues. V was clipped by 0 bases and J by 7 bases; unmatched bases: 2. Germline CDR1 is SGHRS and CDR2 is YFSETQ.

The chain combines TRBV9 with TRBJ2-7; TRBD1 matches 10 bases. Losses at the gene ends were 0 bases for V and 4 bases for J; bases not matched to a gene: 7. The CDR3 runs to 16 residues. Germline assignment: CDR1 SGDLS and CDR2 YYNGEE. CDR3 nucleotides: TGTGCCAGCAGCGTAGGGTCCGGGACAGGGGAATACGAGCAGTACTTC. Translated, it gives CASSVGSGTGEYEQYF.

The chain links TRBV19 to TRBJ2-6; 7 positions match TRBD1. Losses at the gene ends were 7 bases for V and 2 bases for J; bases not matched to a gene: 11. The V gene's germline CDR1 is LNHDA and CDR2 SQIVND (reference sequence). The CDR3 loop spans 17 amino acids. CDR3 sequence reads: CASTGYRGAAGANVLTF. Written as DNA, the CDR3 is TGTGCCAGTACCGGATACAGGGGAGCCGCTGGGGCCAACGTCCTGACTTTC.